This TCR beta chain was observed in a study of cytomegalovirus exposure and HLA in healthy donors. Findings and caveats of the study: The authors listed around 150 TCR beta chains as cytomegalovirus-associated. Most of the TCR beta V segments (in an earlier analysis) were productive either about 87% or about 30% of the time.

CDR1 and CDR2 from the germline V gene are MGHDK and SYGVNS. V was pared by 3 bases and J by 6 bases, with 4 bases of the junction left unmatched. The CDR3 spans 14 residues. It was with 60 Vbeta and 13 Jbeta primers that the PCR ran. Only in-frame clones appear in the TCRdb table, and some are missing; sequencing was by immunoSEQ multiplex PCR. The table includes about 130,000 clones, approximately 84% detected once. As regards this clone: The antigen remains undetermined.

The sequenced sample consisted of PBMCs. V usage is TRBV25-1 and J usage is TRBJ1-2, with 10 nucleotides matching TRBD1. This receptor was obtained from a boy younger than 10 in good health and CMV-seronegative. The CDR3 protein is CASSEGQGLHGYTF. The CDR3 DNA follows: TGTGCCAGCAGTGAGGGACAGGGGTTGCATGGCTACACCTTC.